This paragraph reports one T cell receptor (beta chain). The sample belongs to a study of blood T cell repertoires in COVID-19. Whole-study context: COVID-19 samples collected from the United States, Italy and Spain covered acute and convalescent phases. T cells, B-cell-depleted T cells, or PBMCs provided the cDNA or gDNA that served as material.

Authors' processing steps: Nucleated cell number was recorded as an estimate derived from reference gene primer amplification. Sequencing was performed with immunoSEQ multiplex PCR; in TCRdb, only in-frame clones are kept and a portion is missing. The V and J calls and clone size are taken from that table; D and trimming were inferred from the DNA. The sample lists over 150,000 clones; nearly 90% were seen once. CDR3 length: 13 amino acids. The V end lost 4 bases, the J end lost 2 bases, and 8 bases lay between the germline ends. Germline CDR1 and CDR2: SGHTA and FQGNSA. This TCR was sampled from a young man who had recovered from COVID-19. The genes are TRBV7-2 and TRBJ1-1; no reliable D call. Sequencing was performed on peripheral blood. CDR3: CASSSGLNTEAFF. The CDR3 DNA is TGTGCCAGCAGCTCAGGACTAAACACTGAAGCTTTCTTT.